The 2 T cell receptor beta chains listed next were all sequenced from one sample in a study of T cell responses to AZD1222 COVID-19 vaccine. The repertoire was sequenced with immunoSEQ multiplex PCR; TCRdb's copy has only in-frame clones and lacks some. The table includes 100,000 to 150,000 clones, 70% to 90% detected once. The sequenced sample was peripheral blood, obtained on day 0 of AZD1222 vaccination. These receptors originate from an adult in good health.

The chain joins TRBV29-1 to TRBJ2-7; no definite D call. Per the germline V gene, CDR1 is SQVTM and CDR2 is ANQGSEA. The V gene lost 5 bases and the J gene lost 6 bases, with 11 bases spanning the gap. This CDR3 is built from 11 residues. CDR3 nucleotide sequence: TGCAGCGTTATGGAGCCCGGCGAGCAGTACTTC. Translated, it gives CSVMEPGEQYF.

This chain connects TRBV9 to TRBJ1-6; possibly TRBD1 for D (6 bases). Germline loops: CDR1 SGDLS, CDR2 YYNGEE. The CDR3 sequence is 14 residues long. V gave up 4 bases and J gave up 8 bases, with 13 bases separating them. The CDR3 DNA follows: TGTGCCAGCAGCAAATGGGACATCGATTCACCCCTCCACTTT. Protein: CASSKWDIDSPLHF. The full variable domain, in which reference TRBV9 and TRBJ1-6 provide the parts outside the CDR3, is DSGVTQTPKHLITATGQRVTLRCSPRSGDLSVYWYQQSLDQGLQFLIQYYNGEERAKGNILERFSAQQFPDLHSELNLSSLELGDSALYFCASSKWDIDSPLHFGNGTRLTVT.